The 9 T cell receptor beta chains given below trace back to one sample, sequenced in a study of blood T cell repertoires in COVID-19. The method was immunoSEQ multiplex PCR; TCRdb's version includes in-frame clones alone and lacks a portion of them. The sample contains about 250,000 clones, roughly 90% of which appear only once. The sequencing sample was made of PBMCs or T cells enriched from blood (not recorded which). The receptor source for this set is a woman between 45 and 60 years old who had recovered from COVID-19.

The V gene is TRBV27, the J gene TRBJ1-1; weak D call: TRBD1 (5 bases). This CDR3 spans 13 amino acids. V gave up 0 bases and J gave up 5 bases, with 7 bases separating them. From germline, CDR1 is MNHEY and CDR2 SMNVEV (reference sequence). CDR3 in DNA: TGTGCCAGCAGTTTATCTCAGGGTACTGAAGCTTTCTTT. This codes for CASSLSQGTEAFF.

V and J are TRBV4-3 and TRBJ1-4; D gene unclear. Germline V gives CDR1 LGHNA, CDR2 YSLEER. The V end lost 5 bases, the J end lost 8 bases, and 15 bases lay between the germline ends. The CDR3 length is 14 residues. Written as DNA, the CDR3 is TGCGCCAGCAGCAGACTTTCGGGGAGGGAAAAACTGTTTTTT. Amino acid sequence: CASSRLSGREKLFF.

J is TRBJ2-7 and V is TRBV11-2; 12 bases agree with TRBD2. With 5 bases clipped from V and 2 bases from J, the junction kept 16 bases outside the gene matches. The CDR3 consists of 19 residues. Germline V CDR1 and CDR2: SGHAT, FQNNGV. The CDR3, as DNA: TGTGCCAGCAGCCCAAAACTAGCGGGAGGCCTCCAAAGACCCTACGAGCAGTACTTC. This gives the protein CASSPKLAGGLQRPYEQYF.

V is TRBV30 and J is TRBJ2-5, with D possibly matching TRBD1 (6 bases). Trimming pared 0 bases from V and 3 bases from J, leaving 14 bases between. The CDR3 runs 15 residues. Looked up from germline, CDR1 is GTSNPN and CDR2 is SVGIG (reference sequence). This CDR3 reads CAWSVMGAVKETQYF. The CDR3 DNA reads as TGTGCCTGGAGTGTCATGGGGGCGGTTAAAGAGACCCAGTACTTC.

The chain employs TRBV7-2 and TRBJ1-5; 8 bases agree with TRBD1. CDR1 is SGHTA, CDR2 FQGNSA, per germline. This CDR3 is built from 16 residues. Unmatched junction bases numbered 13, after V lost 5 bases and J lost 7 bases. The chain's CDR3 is CASSPRGAGGAQPQHF. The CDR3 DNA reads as TGTGCCAGCAGCCCAAGGGGCGCAGGGGGCGCCCAGCCCCAGCATTTT.

The CDR3: CASSSMGGSTQYF. The CDR3 region has the DNA TGTGCCAGCAGCTCAATGGGAGGGAGTACGCAGTATTTT. V usage is TRBV11-2 and J usage is TRBJ2-3; 7 bases match TRBD2. The CDR3 length is 13 residues. In germline, CDR1 is SGHAT, CDR2 FQNNGV. V was pared by 4 bases and J by 8 bases, with 6 bases of the junction left unmatched. Supplemented by reference TRBV11-2 and TRBJ2-3, the full variable domain reads EAGVAQSPRYKIIEKRQSVAFWCNPISGHATLYWYQQILGQGPKLLIQFQNNGVVDDSQLPKDRFSAERLKGVDSTLKIQPAKLEDSAVYLCASSSMGGSTQYFGPGTRLTVL.

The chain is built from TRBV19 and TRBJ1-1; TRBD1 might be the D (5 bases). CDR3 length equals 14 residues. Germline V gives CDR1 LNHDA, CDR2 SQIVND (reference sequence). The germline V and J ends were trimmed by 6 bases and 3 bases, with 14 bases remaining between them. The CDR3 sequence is CASRRDGVDTEAFF. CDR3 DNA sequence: TGTGCCAGTAGGCGGGACGGGGTGGACACTGAAGCTTTCTTT.

The CDR3 sequence is CASSPTGPELNTEAFF. CDR3 DNA: TGTGCCAGCAGTCCAACAGGGCCCGAATTGAACACTGAAGCTTTCTTT. The J gene is TRBJ1-1, the V gene TRBV14; D possibly corresponds to TRBD1 (6 bases). The ends were cut back, 6 bases at V and 0 bases at J, with 17 bases in the middle. The CDR3 is 16 residues long. CDR1 SGHDN and CDR2 FVKESK come from the germline V gene.

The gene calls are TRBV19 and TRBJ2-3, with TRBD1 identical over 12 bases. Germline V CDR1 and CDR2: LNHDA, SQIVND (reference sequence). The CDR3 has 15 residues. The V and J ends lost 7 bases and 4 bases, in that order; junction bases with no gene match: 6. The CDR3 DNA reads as TGTGCCAGTACTTCCGGGACAGGGGGCTCAGATACGCAGTATTTT. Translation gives CASTSGTGGSDTQYF.